This T cell receptor (beta chain) was profiled in a study of Graves' ophthalmopathy and Graves' hyperthyroidism. Overall study findings and caveats: A 13-signature model separated ophthalmopathy from stable hyperthyroidism, reaching 87.88% sensitivity and less than 82% specificity cross-validated.

The CDR3 loop spans 12 amino acids. CDR1 and CDR2 from the germline V gene are GTSNPN and SVGIG (reference sequence). V gave up 3 bases and J gave up 7 bases; unmatched junction bases: 5. Amplification of the TCR beta CDR3 regions used RNA transcripts (as template). An opening RT-PCR round employed HTBI primers and preceded a second-round multiplex PCR. Each CDR3 protein is one row after TCRdb ran MiXCR on the multiplex PCR reads. The repertoire holds about 340,000 distinct CDR3 sequences, with 15% to 20% as singletons. This clonotype was seen many times. The antigen is unknown. The clonotype was recovered from an adult man with Graves' ophthalmopathy. This chain joins TRBV30 and TRBJ1-2; TRBD1 aligns across 7 bases. Sequencing used peripheral blood. CDR3 DNA: TGTGCCTGGAGACAACCAGGGGGTGGCTACACCTTC. It yields the protein CAWRQPGGGYTF.